This T cell receptor beta chain was recovered during a study of beta chain features in type 1 diabetes. The V gene's germline CDR1 is SQVTM and CDR2 ANQGSEA. The CDR3 covers 15 residues. Trimming shortened V by 3 bases and J by 1 base, and 13 bases separated the two germline ends. Expressed TCRB transcripts were sequenced after all isolated RNA was converted to cDNA. Profiled with immunoSEQ multiplex PCR; TCRdb holds only in-frame clones, not every one. The table has under 550,000 clones, around 10% seen once. The chain recombines TRBV29-1 with TRBJ2-1, with D possibly TRBD2 on 6 matching bases. The sequence came from a young woman in good health. Input material: naive CD4+ T cells from blood. CDR3 loop: CSVEGVAGSYNEQFF. The CDR3 bases are TGCAGCGTTGAGGGGGTTGCGGGGTCCTACAATGAGCAGTTCTTC.